Listed below are T cell receptor beta chains from one sample, sequenced in a study of blood T cell repertoires in COVID-19. Some clones are missing from TCRdb's copy, which holds only in-frame ones; the method was immunoSEQ multiplex PCR. The sample lists 150,000 to 200,000 clones, about three quarters occurring once. Sequenced: peripheral blood. The receptors here all came from a woman aged 80 or over with active or convalescent COVID-19. Both conserved end residues are part of each CDR3. The D gene is left open where the match is weak. A clone size is listed for some rows: how often the clone was seen (once, few, many), or a class if it is expanded.

CASSLGGARSYEQYF,TGTGCCAGCAGTTTAGGTGGGGCGCGCTCCTACGAGCAGTACTTC,TRBV28,TRBJ2-7,-,-
CASSEAGLAFGELFF,TGTGCCAGCAGCGAGGCGGGACTAGCATTCGGGGAGCTGTTTTTT,TRBV9,TRBJ2-2,-,TRBD2
CASSQTMNTEAFF,TGTGCCAGCTCACAGACTATGAACACTGAAGCTTTCTTT,TRBV18,TRBJ1-1,-,-
CASSLSGPTNNQPQHF,TGTGCCAGCAGTTTATCTGGCCCAACAAACAATCAGCCCCAGCATTTT,TRBV28,TRBJ1-5,-,-
CASSKRGGALTAFF,TGTGCCAGCAGTAAACGAGGGGGCGCGTTGACGGCTTTCTTT,TRBV25-1,TRBJ1-1,-,TRBD1
CASSVPGENYGYTF,TGTGCCAGTAGTGTTCCAGGGGAAAACTATGGCTACACCTTC,TRBV19,TRBJ1-2,-,-
CASSEIMRQGGNEQFF,TGTGCCAGCAGTGAAATCATGCGACAGGGAGGCAATGAGCAGTTCTTC,TRBV2,TRBJ2-1,-,-
CASSPLGQGDGYTF,TGTGCCAGCTCACCCCTTGGGCAAGGGGATGGCTACACCTTC,TRBV18,TRBJ1-2,-,-
CASSERGTLLNSPLHF,TGTGCCAGCAGTGAACGTGGGACACTCCTCAATTCACCCCTCCACTTT,TRBV6-1,TRBJ1-6,-,-
CATSREQGPYEQYF,TGTGCCACCAGCAGAGAACAGGGTCCGTACGAGCAGTACTTC,TRBV15,TRBJ2-7,-,-
CASSYTGGSYEQYF,TGTGCCAGCAGTTATACAGGGGGCTCCTACGAGCAGTACTTC,TRBV7-2,TRBJ2-7,few,TRBD1
CASSFGTEYEQYF,TGTGCCAGCAGCTTTGGGACAGAGTACGAGCAGTACTTC,TRBV7-2,TRBJ2-7,-,TRBD1
CASSLGGLNQPQHF,TGTGCCAGCAGCTTGGGGGGCTTAAATCAGCCCCAGCATTTT,TRBV5-4,TRBJ1-5,-,-
CASSVGLAGGLLADTQYF,TGTGCCAGCAGCGTAGGGCTAGCGGGGGGGCTTTTGGCAGATACGCAGTATTTT,TRBV9,TRBJ2-3,-,TRBD2
CASRYYPKGDTDTQYF,TGTGCCAGCAGATACTATCCTAAGGGGGACACAGATACGCAGTATTTT,TRBV3-1/TRBV3-2,TRBJ2-3,-,-
CASSLVQETQYF,TGTGCCAGCAGTCTAGTTCAAGAGACCCAGTACTTC,TRBV28,TRBJ2-5,-,-
CASSQVGGNTEAFF,TGTGCCAGCAGCCAAGTGGGAGGCAACACTGAAGCTTTCTTT,TRBV3-1/TRBV3-2,TRBJ1-1,-,-
CASSLPGGRVQTQYF,TGTGCCAGCAGCCTCCCCGGCGGCAGGGTACAGACCCAGTACTTC,TRBV7-9,TRBJ2-5,-,-
CASLGRVEEKLFF,TGTGCCAGCCTCGGGAGGGTAGAGGAAAAACTGTTTTTT,TRBV6-5,TRBJ1-4,-,-
CASSQTNRGNTGAFF,TGTGCCAGCAGCCAAACCAACAGGGGTAACACTGGAGCTTTCTTT,TRBV3-1/TRBV3-2,TRBJ1-1,-,TRBD1
CASSTGIKETQYF,TGTGCCAGCAGTACAGGGATTAAAGAGACCCAGTACTTC,TRBV12-3/TRBV12-4,TRBJ2-5,-,-
CASSRVLILGGGNTEAFF,TGTGCCAGCAGTCGTGTGTTGATTTTGGGTGGAGGAAACACTGAAGCTTTCTTT,TRBV6-2/TRBV6-3,TRBJ1-1,-,-
CASSPIGQGARGYTF,TGCGCCAGCAGCCCTATAGGACAGGGGGCAAGGGGCTACACCTTC,TRBV4-1,TRBJ1-2,many,TRBD1
CASRDRGNQPQHF,TGTGCCAGTAGGGACAGGGGCAATCAGCCCCAGCATTTT,TRBV19,TRBJ1-5,many,TRBD1
CASSINLKNIQYF,TGTGCCAGTAGTATTAATCTCAAAAACATTCAGTACTTC,TRBV19,TRBJ2-4,-,-
CASSFPLGTGQNTEAFF,TGTGCCAGCAGTTTTCCCCTAGGGACAGGGCAGAACACTGAAGCTTTCTTT,TRBV28,TRBJ1-1,-,TRBD1
CASSQDPGGSYEQYF,TGTGCCAGCAGCCAAGATCCGGGCGGGTCCTACGAGCAGTACTTC,TRBV4-2,TRBJ2-7,-,-
CASSLLLAVQETQYF,TGTGCCAGCAGCCTCTTACTAGCGGTACAAGAGACCCAGTACTTC,TRBV6-2/TRBV6-3,TRBJ2-5,-,TRBD2
CASSQDLSSSGNTIYF,TGTGCCAGCAGCCAAGATCTCTCGTCCTCTGGAAACACCATATATTTT,TRBV4-2,TRBJ1-3,-,-
CASSSGGFSGNTIYF,TGCGCCAGCAGCTCCGGGGGGTTCTCTGGAAACACCATATATTTT,TRBV5-1,TRBJ1-3,-,-
CASSPRTGWVSGYTF,TGTGCCAGTAGTCCTCGGACGGGGTGGGTCTCTGGCTACACCTTC,TRBV19,TRBJ1-2,-,-
CASSESLQGSTDTQYF,TGTGCCAGCAGTGAAAGTTTGCAGGGGAGCACAGATACGCAGTATTTT,TRBV2,TRBJ2-3,-,-
CASSQEAGHSNQPQHF,TGCGCCAGCAGCCAAGAGGCAGGCCATAGCAATCAGCCCCAGCATTTT,TRBV4-1,TRBJ1-5,-,-
CASSQGLVLQGSTDTQYF,TGTGCCAGCAGCCAAGGCTTGGTTTTGCAGGGAAGCACAGATACGCAGTATTTT,TRBV3-1/TRBV3-2,TRBJ2-3,-,-
CASSQGAYSYEQYF,TGTGCCAGCAGCCAGGGGGCCTACTCCTACGAGCAGTACTTC,TRBV14,TRBJ2-7,-,-
CASSFGGGPYNEQFF,TGTGCCAGCAGCTTTGGGGGGGGGCCCTACAATGAGCAGTTCTTC,TRBV5-4,TRBJ2-1,-,-
CASSLPGQGATEAFF,TGTGCCAGCAGTTTACCGGGACAGGGTGCGACTGAAGCTTTCTTT,TRBV28,TRBJ1-1,few,TRBD1
CASSPLDRGTEAFF,TGTGCCAGCTCACCCCTTGACAGGGGCACTGAAGCTTTCTTT,TRBV18,TRBJ1-1,-,TRBD1
CASSVAGVDTDTQYF,TGTGCCAGCAGCGTAGCAGGGGTCGACACAGATACGCAGTATTTT,TRBV9,TRBJ2-3,-,-
CATRGREGSGNTIYF,TGTGCCACCAGAGGGAGGGAAGGATCTGGAAACACCATATATTTT,TRBV15,TRBJ1-3,few,-
CASSSGQGNNSPLHF,TGTGCCAGCAGTTCGGGACAGGGGAATAATTCACCCCTCCACTTT,TRBV27,TRBJ1-6,-,TRBD1
CASSQAGPGNTIYF,TGCGCCAGCAGCCAAGCAGGTCCTGGAAACACCATATATTTT,TRBV4-3,TRBJ1-3,-,-
CASRPGTGGYNEQFF,TGCGCCAGCAGGCCCGGGACCGGGGGCTACAATGAGCAGTTCTTC,TRBV5-1,TRBJ2-1,-,-